The 18 T cell receptor beta chains reported below all come from one sample, sequenced in a study of T cell responses to AZD1222 COVID-19 vaccine. Repertoires were generated with immunoSEQ multiplex PCR, while TCRdb's copy carries only in-frame clones and drops some. Of about 150,000 clones listed, around nine tenths are singletons. Sequencing was performed on peripheral blood, taken 28 days after the second AZD1222 dose. Receptors were obtained from an adult who received the AZD1222 COVID-19 vaccine.

This chain uses TRBV29-1 with TRBJ1-1; D perhaps matches TRBD1 (5 bases). CDR3 length: 14 amino acids. Per germline, CDR1 SQVTM and CDR2 ANQGSEA. Trimming took 3 bases from V and 3 from J, leaving 14 bases between them. The DNA of the CDR3 is TGCAGCGTTGATTCTGGGGGGACGGACACTGAAGCTTTCTTT. As protein: CSVDSGGTDTEAFF.

This clone was recorded once. The rearrangement uses TRBV30 and TRBJ2-3; the match to TRBD2 covers 7 bases. From germline, CDR1 is GTSNPN and CDR2 SVGIG (reference sequence). With V trimmed by 4 bases and J by 2 bases, 9 bases remained unmatched. The CDR3 consists of 15 residues. The CDR3 protein is CAWTFGGTNTDTQYF. DNA for the CDR3: TGTGCCTGGACCTTTGGCGGGACTAACACAGATACGCAGTATTTT.

This clone showed up just a few times. The chain employs TRBV27 and TRBJ1-5; 10 bases align to TRBD1. The germline V gene encodes CDR1 MNHEY and CDR2 SMNVEV (reference sequence). With 2 bases clipped from V and 5 bases from J, the junction kept 9 bases outside the gene matches. The CDR3 has 17 residues. As DNA, the CDR3 is TGTGCCAGCAGTTTAAAGATTGGGACAGGGGAGGATCAGCCCCAGCATTTT. This encodes CASSLKIGTGEDQPQHF.

The chain carries TRBV5-1 and TRBJ1-6; TRBD1 agrees at 11 bases. Germline CDR1 is SGHRS and CDR2 is YFSETQ. CDR3 length equals 16 residues. Losses at the gene ends were 4 bases for V and 7 bases for J; bases not matched to a gene: 7. The CDR3 reads CASSIGQGALNSPLHF. The DNA of the CDR3 is TGCGCCAGCAGCATCGGACAGGGGGCTTTGAATTCACCCCTCCACTTT.

V is TRBV5-1 and J is TRBJ2-5; D unresolved. Trimming took off 0 bases at V and 5 bases at J, with 8 bases between the two ends. Germline V CDR1 and CDR2: SGHRS, YFSETQ. This CDR3 comprises 13 residues. CDR3 amino acids: CASSLAPPETQYF. The CDR3 DNA is TGCGCCAGCAGCTTGGCCCCTCCGGAGACCCAGTACTTC.

The chain recombines TRBV3-1 (or the pseudogene TRBV3-2) with TRBJ2-1; unclear D gene. Germline V CDR1 and CDR2: LGHDT, YNNKEL (reference sequence). CDR3 length equals 14 residues. With 3 bases removed from V and 2 bases from J, the gap between germline ends came to 8 bases. The CDR3 here is CASSHGLAYNEQFF. CDR3 nucleotide sequence: TGTGCCAGCAGCCACGGATTGGCCTACAATGAGCAGTTCTTC.

This chain links TRBV18 with TRBJ1-6; a weak D match, TRBD1 (6 bases). CDR1 and CDR2 from the germline V gene are KGHSH and LQKENI. Trimming shortened V by 2 bases and J by 8 bases, and 10 bases separated the two germline ends. This CDR3 has 14 residues. The CDR3 here is CASSPKGGDSPLHF. In DNA form, the CDR3 reads TGTGCCAGCTCACCAAAGGGGGGCGATTCACCCCTCCACTTT.

This sequence joins TRBV3-1 (or the pseudogene TRBV3-2) and TRBJ2-3; D call uncertain. The germline gives CDR1 LGHDT, CDR2 YNNKEL (reference sequence). V lost 6 bases and J lost 0, with 7 bases in between. This CDR3 is built from 13 residues. CDR3 coding DNA: TGTGCCAGCAGACGAGCTAGCACAGATACGCAGTATTTT. Its translation: CASRRASTDTQYF.

V usage is TRBV25-1 and J usage is TRBJ2-3, with D perhaps assigned TRBD1 or TRBD2 (5 bases each). Germline V gene sequence: CDR1 MGHDK, CDR2 SYGVNS. This CDR3 spans 14 amino acids. V lost 6 bases to trimming and J lost 1 base, with 11 bases between them. CDR3 amino acids: CASSPRDGTDTQYF. The CDR3 DNA reads TGTGCCAGCAGCCCAAGGGACGGCACAGATACGCAGTATTTT.

The chain is built from TRBV19 and TRBJ1-5; D remains ambiguous. V was trimmed by 5 bases and J by 4 bases, leaving 15 bases between them. Germline loops: CDR1 LNHDA, CDR2 SQIVND (reference sequence). The CDR3 runs to 15 residues. The CDR3 DNA sequence: TGTGCCAGTAGTCCGCTAGGGAGGTCAAATCAGCCCCAGCATTTT. Its translation: CASSPLGRSNQPQHF.

The chain employs TRBV5-4 and TRBJ2-1; D is possibly TRBD1 or TRBD2 (5 bases each). Trimming removed 4 bases from V and 10 bases from J, with 15 bases in between. The CDR3 covers 13 residues. Germline loops: CDR1 SGHNT, CDR2 YYREEE (reference sequence). CDR3 coding DNA: TGTGCCAGCAGCACCCAAGGCAGGGAGGAGCAGTTCTTC. Protein product: CASSTQGREEQFF.

This clone has a single count. The V gene is TRBV7-6, the J gene TRBJ2-4, with 12 bases fitting TRBD2. The CDR3 totals 18 residues. J was trimmed by 1 base and V by 1 base; bases with no gene match: 5. The germline CDR1 and CDR2 sequences are SGHVS and FNYEAQ. The CDR3 DNA is TGTGCCAGCAGCTTAGGACTAGCGGGAGTGTCGGCCAAAAACATTCAGTACTTC. Amino acid sequence: CASSLGLAGVSAKNIQYF.

This chain connects TRBV27 to TRBJ2-1; a weak D match, TRBD2 (6 bases). With 5 bases removed from V and 4 bases from J, the gap between germline ends came to 12 bases. The length of the CDR3 is 14 residues. The germline V gene encodes CDR1 MNHEY and CDR2 SMNVEV (reference sequence). The CDR3 DNA follows: TGTGCCAGCAGTGATATCGGGGGTTACAATGAGCAGTTCTTC. Residues: CASSDIGGYNEQFF.

The genes are TRBV3-1 (or the pseudogene TRBV3-2) and TRBJ2-6; TRBD1 matches 8 bases. V lost 5 bases, J lost 0 bases, and 6 bases stayed unmatched. Germline V gene lookup returns CDR1 LGHDT and CDR2 YNNKEL (reference sequence). The CDR3 contains 17 residues. CDR3 coding DNA: TGTGCCAGCAGCTTTGGACAGGGTCACTCTGGGGCCAACGTCCTGACTTTC. Translating it yields CASSFGQGHSGANVLTF.

The sample holds one count of this clone. The V gene is TRBV5-1, the J gene TRBJ2-7, with TRBD2 matching over 10 bases. The germline V gene has CDR1 SGHRS and CDR2 YFSETQ. This CDR3 has 17 amino acids. Germline trimming cut 3 bases from V and 4 bases from J; bases unmatched to any gene: 13. The CDR3: CASSSSPSGRASYEQYF. CDR3 sequence (DNA): TGCGCCAGCAGCTCATCCCCGAGCGGGAGGGCCTCGTACGAGCAGTACTTC.

This chain links TRBV12-3 or TRBV12-4 with TRBJ1-2, with unresolved D. There are 13 residues in the CDR3. Trimming stripped 6 bases from V and 0 bases from J, with 8 bases between. In nucleotides, the CDR3 is TGTGCCAGCAGCGGACCTTCTAACTATGGCTACACCTTC. It is translated as CASSGPSNYGYTF.

The J gene is TRBJ2-2, the V gene TRBV6-5; 10 nucleotides match TRBD1. Germline assignment: CDR1 MNHEY and CDR2 SVGAGI. CDR3 size: 15 residues. Trimming removed 5 bases from V and 8 bases from J; junction bases left unmatched: 8. CDR3 region: CASSPDGTGEGELFF. The CDR3, as DNA: TGTGCCAGCAGTCCCGATGGGACAGGGGAGGGGGAGCTGTTTTTT.

The chain recombines TRBV9 with TRBJ1-2; 9 bases agree with TRBD1. The germline V gene encodes CDR1 SGDLS and CDR2 YYNGEE. The J segment lost 2 bases and the V segment lost 1 base, leaving 6 bases of the junction unmatched. The CDR3 spans 16 residues. The CDR3 region is CASSVNRGRLNYGYTF. As DNA, the CDR3 is TGTGCCAGCAGCGTAAACAGGGGGCGGCTAAACTATGGCTACACCTTC.